These 5 T cell receptor beta chains share one sample of origin, sequenced in a study of CD8 T cells in ankylosing spondylitis. These receptors have no known antigen. General study results and limits: Several highly homologous variants made up a TCR beta motif, and this motif appeared characteristic of ankylosing spondylitis blood.

MiXCR, applied by TCRdb to the 5' RACE reads, yields one record per CDR3 protein. The data contain more than 400,000 distinct CDR3 sequences, roughly 5% of them seen just once; the ten biggest clones take up approximately 3.5%. Sequencing was done on a sample of blood, either unsorted or a sorted T cell fraction (not recorded which). The receptors here all came from a male donor with ankylosing spondylitis.

The V call is TRBV4-1, the J call TRBJ2-1; no definite D call. Germline CDR1 reads MGHRA; CDR2 reads YSYEKL. V lost 6 bases to trimming and J lost 7 bases, with 10 bases between them. There are 12 residues in the CDR3. CDR3: CASSGSWNEQFF. The CDR3 nucleotides read TGCGCCAGCAGTGGCAGCTGGAATGAGCAGTTCTTC.

This clonotype was recorded many times. The chain has TRBV20-1 and TRBJ2-6, with D unresolved. The germline gives CDR1 DFQATT, CDR2 SNEGSKA (reference sequence). Deletions cut 0 bases from V and 0 bases from J, with 9 bases between. CDR3 size: 16 residues. CDR3 DNA sequence: TGCAGTGCTAGAGACAGTCAAGGCTCTGGGGCCAACGTCCTGACTTTC. Translating gives CSARDSQGSGANVLTF.

This clonotype was counted ten times or more. The chain uses TRBV10-2 and TRBJ1-1; no firm D call. The CDR3 is 23 amino acids. In germline, CDR1 is WSHSY, CDR2 SAAADI. V lost 6 bases and J lost 0, with 38 bases in between. The CDR3 region has the DNA TGCGCCAGCAGCACGAGAACGTGTTGGATACCGACGTGGTTGGAAACTCTGAACACTGAAGCTTTCTTT. It is translated as CASSTRTCWIPTWLETLNTEAFF.

This clonotype was seen repeatedly, ten times or more. The V gene is TRBV11-2, the J gene TRBJ2-4; 8 bases map to TRBD2. Germline assignment: CDR1 SGHAT and CDR2 FQNNGV. The trim removed 3 bases at V and 4 bases at J, leaving 8 bases unmatched. The CDR3 covers 16 residues. The CDR3 region has the DNA TGTGCCAGCAGCTTCGGGAGGGCCCTAGCAAAAAACATTCAGTACTTC. Translated: CASSFGRALAKNIQYF.

Ten or more counts support this clonotype. Here the CDR3 DNA reads TGTGCCAGCAGCTCCCTCGGGTGGGGTGCCGGGGAGCTGTTTTTT. It codes for CASSSLGWGAGELFF. The chain combines TRBV7-9 with TRBJ2-2, with unresolved D. CDR1 is SEHNR and CDR2 is FQNEAQ in the germline V gene (reference sequence). CDR3 size: 15 residues. V lost 4 bases to trimming and J lost 6 bases, with 15 bases between them.